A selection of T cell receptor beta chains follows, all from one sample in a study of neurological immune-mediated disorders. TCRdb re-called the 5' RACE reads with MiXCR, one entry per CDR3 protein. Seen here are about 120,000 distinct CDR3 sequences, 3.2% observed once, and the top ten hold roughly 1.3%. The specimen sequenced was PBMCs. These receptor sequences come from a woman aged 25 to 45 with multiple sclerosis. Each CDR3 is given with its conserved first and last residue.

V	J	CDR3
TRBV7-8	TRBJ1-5	CASSTGQSNQPQHF
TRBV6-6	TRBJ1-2	CASSLNRQSQTF
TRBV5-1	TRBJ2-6	CASSLLTGNSGANVLTF
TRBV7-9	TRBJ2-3	CASSPPQGDTDTQYF
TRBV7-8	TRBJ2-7	CASSESLVSPYEQYF
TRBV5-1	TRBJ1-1	CASSFNIGTGTEAFF
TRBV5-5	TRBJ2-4	CASSLGTSSSSKNIQYF
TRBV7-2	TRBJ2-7	CASSPRGLADEQYF
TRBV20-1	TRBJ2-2	CSAGLVASTGELFF
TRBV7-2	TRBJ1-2	CASSHGPTGDYGYTF
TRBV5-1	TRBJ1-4	CASSPSWELTGKLFF
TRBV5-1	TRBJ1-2	CASSAGQGVVGYTF
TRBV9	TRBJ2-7	CASSVGQSYEQYF
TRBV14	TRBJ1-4	CASSQTYRGEKLFF
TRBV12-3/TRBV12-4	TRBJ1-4	CASSQSRTVPNEKLFF
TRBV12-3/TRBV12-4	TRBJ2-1	CASSLNSDNEQFF
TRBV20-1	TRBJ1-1	CSAPYSYTEAFF
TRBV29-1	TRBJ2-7	CSVLKDSYYEQYF
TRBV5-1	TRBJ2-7	CASSPDRGYEQYF
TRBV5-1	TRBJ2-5	CASSLSDRVGKETQYF
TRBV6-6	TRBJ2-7	CAGTGNEQYF
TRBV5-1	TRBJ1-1	CASSLSRVGPNTEAFF
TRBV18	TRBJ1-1	CASSPLPTGRDTEAFF
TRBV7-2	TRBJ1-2	CASSLDGRPYGYTF
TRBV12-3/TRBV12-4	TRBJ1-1	CASSPGTGGAAEAFF
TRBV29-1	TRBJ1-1	CSVEDFTESFTEAFF
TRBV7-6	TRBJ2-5	CASSLIAGGRETQYF
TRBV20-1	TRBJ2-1	CSASGSGRQNEQFF
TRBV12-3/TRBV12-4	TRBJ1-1	CASRGNTREAFF
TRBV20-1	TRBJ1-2	CSASALTAKGSYGYTF
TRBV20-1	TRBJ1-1	CSASAGGRTEAFF
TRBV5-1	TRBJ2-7	CASSLDTSGYYEQYF
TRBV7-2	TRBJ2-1	CASSLQRGSYNEQFF
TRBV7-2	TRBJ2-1	CASSLAYGGHNEQFF
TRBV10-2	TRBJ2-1	CASSLVSYDFDEQFF
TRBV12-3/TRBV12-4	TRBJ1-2	CASSFLRGRSGYTF
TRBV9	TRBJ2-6	CASSVSVSQGYSGANVLTF
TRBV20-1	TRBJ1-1	CSARDVLGRALRNTEAFF
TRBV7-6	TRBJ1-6	CASSLGVGSSPLHF
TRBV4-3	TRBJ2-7	CASSQASGASYEQYF
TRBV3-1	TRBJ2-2	CASRAAGERTGELFF
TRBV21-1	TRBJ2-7	CARPHRGLAYEQYF
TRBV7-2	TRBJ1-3	CASSLRGTLGNTIYF
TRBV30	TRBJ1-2	CAWASRIANYGYTF
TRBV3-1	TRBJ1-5	CASSQGAGNQPQHF
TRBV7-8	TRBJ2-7	CASSPGPGDEQYF
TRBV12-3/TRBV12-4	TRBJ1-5	CASRFDGNSNQPQHF
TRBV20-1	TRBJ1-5	CSASRDRSKLYSNQPQHF
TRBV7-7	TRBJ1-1	CASSLEGGSEAFF
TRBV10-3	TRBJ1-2	CAIRNQGGFGYTF
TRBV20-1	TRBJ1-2	CSASPGGTSNGYTF